Each of the 9 T cell receptor beta chains below was sequenced from the same sample in a study of shared clonotypes between healthy human individuals. Sequencing used immunoSEQ multiplex PCR; TCRdb keeps in-frame clones, though not all of them. In the table there are 550,000 to 750,000 clones, nearly 97% of which are singletons. CD45RO-negative cells were positively selected for CCR7, leaving out terminally differentiated effector memory CD45RA+ cells. What was sequenced was naive CD8+ T cells sorted from blood. Every receptor here comes from a woman aged 30 to 39 in good health.

The chain employs TRBV9 and TRBJ2-5; the match to TRBD2 covers 13 bases. The J call could be wrong; TRBJ2-7 is a better fit for the DNA end. The CDR3 sequence is 15 residues long. The V gene's germline CDR1 is SGDLS and CDR2 YYNGEE. CDR3 in amino acids: CASSPRTSGGVEQYF. In nucleotides, the CDR3 is TGTGCCAGCAGCCCTCGGACTAGCGGGGGAGTCGAGCAGTACTTC.

The genes are TRBV10-1 and TRBJ2-3, with unresolved D. This CDR3 comprises 14 residues. From germline, CDR1 is WNHNN and CDR2 SYGVQD (reference sequence). Deletions cut 3 bases from V and 0 bases from J, with 7 bases between. In DNA, the CDR3 is TGCGCCAGCAGTGATGACATTAGCACAGATACGCAGTATTTT. Its translation: CASSDDISTDTQYF.

This clone appeared once. The chain joins TRBV27 to TRBJ2-2; 11 bases are a match to TRBD1. Per the germline V gene, CDR1 is MNHEY and CDR2 is SMNVEV (reference sequence). Trimming took 5 bases from V and 4 from J; bases not matched to a gene: 3. The CDR3 loop spans 15 amino acids. The CDR3 loop is CASSAGTGGTGELFF. The CDR3, as DNA: TGTGCCAGCAGTGCCGGGACAGGGGGCACCGGGGAGCTGTTTTTT.

Worth noting for this clone: Additional DNA sequences in this sample encode the identical CDR3. The rearrangement uses TRBV11-2 and TRBJ2-7, with TRBD2 matching 8 bases. The germline CDR1 and CDR2 sequences are SGHAT and FQNNGV. After removal of 1 base from V and 4 bases from J, the junction contained 3 bases not matched to a gene. The CDR3 sequence is 14 residues long. The CDR3 region is CASSLGTSGYEQYF. CDR3 nucleotides: TGTGCCAGCAGCTTAGGAACTAGCGGTTACGAGCAGTACTTC.

The chain links TRBV9 to TRBJ2-2; no reliable D call. The germline V gene has CDR1 SGDLS and CDR2 YYNGEE. Trimming stripped 1 base from V and 5 bases from J, with 6 bases between. The CDR3 loop spans 13 amino acids. CDR3 DNA sequence: TGTGCCAGCAGCGTAACGGCTACCGGGGAGCTGTTTTTT. This encodes CASSVTATGELFF.

The chain couples TRBV5-5 to TRBJ2-7, with D hard to call. Germline V gives CDR1 SGHKS, CDR2 YYEKEE (reference sequence). This CDR3 has 13 residues. Trimming took 3 bases from V and 3 from J, leaving 10 bases between them. The CDR3 loop reads CASSSASNYEQYF. The CDR3 region has the DNA TGTGCCAGCAGCTCAGCCTCGAACTACGAGCAGTACTTC.

The genes are TRBV30 and TRBJ1-2, with 10 bases fitting TRBD1. This CDR3 is built from 14 residues. V lost 1 base and J lost 2; bases outside the gene matches: 1. Germline V CDR1 and CDR2: GTSNPN, SVGIG (reference sequence). The CDR3 spells CAWSAGQGNYGYTF. Written as DNA, the CDR3 is TGTGCCTGGAGTGCGGGACAGGGGAACTATGGCTACACCTTC.

V usage is TRBV20-1 and J usage is TRBJ1-2; D not certain. The CDR3 is 10 residues long. In germline, CDR1 is DFQATT, CDR2 SNEGSKA (reference sequence). The V end was cut by 6 bases, the J end by 5 bases, with 7 bases between. CDR3 loop: CSATAYGYTF. The CDR3 nucleotides read TGCAGTGCCACAGCTTATGGCTACACCTTC.

This chain joins TRBV5-4 and TRBJ2-5; 7 bases are a match to TRBD2. The CDR3 has 15 amino acids. V dropped 3 bases and J dropped 5; count of bases not matched to a gene: 10. CDR1 and CDR2 from the germline V gene are SGHNT and YYREEE (reference sequence). The CDR3 spells CASSSSGEGLETQYF. The DNA for the CDR3 is TGTGCCAGCAGCTCGTCGGGGGAGGGCCTTGAGACCCAGTACTTC.